This TCR beta chain is drawn from a study of blood T cells in healthy people across ages. Study-wide background: About one barcoded beta molecule per two T cells was captured by template switching. The study, taken as a whole, reports: More naive CD4+ cells and higher diversity were found in long-lived than in aged donors.

Sample-barcoded 5' priming and a J-beta primer mix drove a second PCR of roughly 7 to 11 cycles. TCRdb reprocessed the 5' RACE reads with MiXCR, giving one entry per CDR3 protein. The sample contains about 680,000 distinct CDR3 sequences, approximately 50% of which appear only once. The study drew donors from healthy Caucasian individuals in Russia aged roughly 6 to 90. Each sample yielded at least 6.5 million isolated PBMCs. CDR1 and CDR2 from the germline V gene are MNHEY and SVGAGI. The CDR3 totals 14 residues. This clonotype was counted only a few times. Its antigen remains unknown. The sample comprised blood. The sequence was collected from a woman in her sixties in good health. The genes are TRBV6-5 and TRBJ2-5; D not resolved. The J call is doubtful: the DNA matches TRBJ2-7 better. The CDR3 is CASQTRAPLYEQYF. CDR3 DNA: TGTGCCAGCCAGACTCGGGCACCGCTCTACGAGCAGTACTTC.